This TCR beta chain came from a study of cytomegalovirus exposure and HLA in healthy donors. Profiled with immunoSEQ multiplex PCR; TCRdb holds only in-frame clones, not every one. The sample lists over 60,000 clones; about 94% were seen once. As concerns this clone: Its antigen is as yet unknown.

Study-wide results and caveats: Three chains linked to CMV were shown in vitro to be specific for CMV antigens.

Sample: PBMCs. The sequence was obtained from a man in his late teens or twenties in good health and CMV-seropositive.

CDR3 nucleotide sequence: TGTGCCAGCAGTATAGGAGGGACAGGGGCTGGTGAGCAGTTCTTC. Its translation is CASSIGGTGAGEQFF. This chain links TRBV11-2 with TRBJ2-1, with 10 bases lining up with TRBD1. Trimming removed 6 bases from V and 9 bases from J; junction bases left unmatched: 11. The germline CDR1 and CDR2 sequences are SGHAT and FQNNGV. The CDR3 loop spans 15 amino acids.